Each of the 3 T cell receptor beta chains below was sequenced from the same sample in a study of metastatic and nonmetastatic thyroid tumors. No treatment of any kind had been given to any patient before thyroid surgery. Via MiXCR, TCRdb re-called the PCR reads. This sample yields over 20,000 clones, of which 12% are seen a single time; 6.2% belongs to the top ten. The sample comprised blood. Receptors were obtained from a male donor with papillary thyroid cancer or a benign thyroid nodule (not recorded which). Some clones in this sample may be carry-over from other donors' samples.

The sample holds many counts of this clone. J is TRBJ1-1 and V is TRBV28; D remains unclear. Looked up from germline, CDR1 is MDHEN and CDR2 is SYDVKM. V was cut by 6 bases and J by 4 bases, with 9 bases left in between. The CDR3 is 12 residues long. CDR3 coding DNA: TGTGCCAGCAGCTCGGTGGGCACTGAAGCTTTCTTT. This encodes CASSSVGTEAFF.

This clone was detected ten times or more. This chain links TRBV5-1 with TRBJ1-4; 9 nucleotides align to TRBD1. The CDR3 runs to 15 residues. CDR1 SGHRS and CDR2 YFSETQ come from the germline V gene. V was clipped by 0 bases and J by 4 bases; unmatched bases: 1. The CDR3 nucleotides read TGCGCCAGCAGCTTGGGGACAGGGGTTAATGAAAAACTGTTTTTT. This translates into CASSLGTGVNEKLFF.

This clone came up many times. The chain couples TRBV29-1 to TRBJ2-1; 9 bases align to TRBD2. The ends lost 2 bases at V and 0 bases at J; junction bases unmatched: 5. This CDR3 is 16 amino acids long. Germline V CDR1 and CDR2: SQVTM, ANQGSEA. The CDR3 protein is CSVERLAVTSYNEQFF. CDR3 bases: TGCAGCGTTGAACGACTAGCGGTGACCTCCTACAATGAGCAGTTCTTC.